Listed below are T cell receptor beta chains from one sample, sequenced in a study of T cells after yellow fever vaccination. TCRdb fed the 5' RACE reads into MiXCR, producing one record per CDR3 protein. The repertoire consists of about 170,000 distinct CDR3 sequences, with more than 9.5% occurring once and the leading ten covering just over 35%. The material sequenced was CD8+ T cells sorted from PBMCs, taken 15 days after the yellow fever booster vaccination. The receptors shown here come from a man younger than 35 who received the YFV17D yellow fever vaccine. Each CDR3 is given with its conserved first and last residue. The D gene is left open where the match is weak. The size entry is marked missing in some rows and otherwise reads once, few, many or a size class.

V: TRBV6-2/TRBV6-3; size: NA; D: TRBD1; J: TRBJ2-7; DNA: TGTGCCAGTGGGGACAGGGGATTCACCTACGAGCAGTACTTC; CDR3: CASGDRGFTYEQYF
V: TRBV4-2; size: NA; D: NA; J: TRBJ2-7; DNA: TGTGCCAGCAGCCAGAAGGGGCGAATGTTCGAGCAGTACTTC; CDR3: CASSQKGRMFEQYF
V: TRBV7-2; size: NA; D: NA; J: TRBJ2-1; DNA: TGTGCCAGCTGTGTAGGTTCCTACAATGAGCAGTTCTTC; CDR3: CASCVGSYNEQFF
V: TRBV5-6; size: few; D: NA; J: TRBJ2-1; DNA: TGTGCCAGCAGCGCAGAAGCGGACTCCTACAATGAGCAGTTCTTC; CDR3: CASSAEADSYNEQFF
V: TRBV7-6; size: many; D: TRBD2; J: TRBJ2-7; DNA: TGTGCCAGCAGCTTATGGGCTAGCGGGGGTTACGAGCAGTACTTC; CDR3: CASSLWASGGYEQYF
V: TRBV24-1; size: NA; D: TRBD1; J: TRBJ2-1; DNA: TGTGCCACCAGTGAGGACAGGGGCAATGAGCAGTTCTTC; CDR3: CATSEDRGNEQFF
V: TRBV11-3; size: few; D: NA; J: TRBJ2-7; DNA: TGTGCCAGCAGCCACAGGGACAAGTCCTACGAGCAGTACTTC; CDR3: CASSHRDKSYEQYF
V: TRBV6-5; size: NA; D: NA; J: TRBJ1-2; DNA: TGTGCCAGCAGTTACTCCGTTGGGGGTAGGGATGGCTACACCTTC; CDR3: CASSYSVGGRDGYTF
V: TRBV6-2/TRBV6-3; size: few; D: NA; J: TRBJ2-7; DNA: TGTGCCAGCAGTTACCTCGTCAGGGGAAGGGGCGAGCAGTACTTC; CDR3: CASSYLVRGRGEQYF
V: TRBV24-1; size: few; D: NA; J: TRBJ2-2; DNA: TGTGCCACCAGTGACCGGGGGACAGTTAACACCGGGGAGCTGTTTTTT; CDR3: CATSDRGTVNTGELFF
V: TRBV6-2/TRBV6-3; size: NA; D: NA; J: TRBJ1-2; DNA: TGTGCCAGCAGTTATTCGGTTTTCTATGGCTACACCTTC; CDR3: CASSYSVFYGYTF
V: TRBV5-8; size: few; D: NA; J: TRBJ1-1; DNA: TGTGCCAGCAGCCAGACACGAAACACTGAAGCTTTCTTT; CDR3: CASSQTRNTEAFF
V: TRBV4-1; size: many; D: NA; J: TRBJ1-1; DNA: TGCGCCAGCAGCCCTGGACACTTGAACACTGAAGCTTTCTTT; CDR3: CASSPGHLNTEAFF
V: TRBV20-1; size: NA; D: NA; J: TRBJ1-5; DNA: TGCAGTGCAGGGGACTTTCATAGCAATCAGCCCCAGCATTTT; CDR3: CSAGDFHSNQPQHF
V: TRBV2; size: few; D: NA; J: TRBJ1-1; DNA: TGTGCCAGTAGGGGGTTCACTGAAGCTTTCTTT; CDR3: CASRGFTEAFF
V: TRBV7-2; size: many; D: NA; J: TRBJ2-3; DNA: TGTGCCAGCAGCTTCGGGACAAGTAGGGTAGATACGCAGTATTTT; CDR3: CASSFGTSRVDTQYF
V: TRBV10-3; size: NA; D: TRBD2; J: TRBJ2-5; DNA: TGTGCCATCAGCTCCGGGACTAGCGGGGGGTTAGAGACCCAGTACTTC; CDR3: CAISSGTSGGLETQYF
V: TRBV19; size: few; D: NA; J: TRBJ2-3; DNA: TGTGCCAGTACAAGCTACTATGGGACAGATACGCAGTATTTT; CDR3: CASTSYYGTDTQYF
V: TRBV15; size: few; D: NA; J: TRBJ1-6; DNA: TGTGCCACCAGCAGGGAGGATAATTCACCCCTCCACTTT; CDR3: CATSREDNSPLHF
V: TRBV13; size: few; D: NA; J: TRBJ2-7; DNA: TGTGCCAGCAGCCGACAGGTCCTACCCTACGAGCAGTACTTC; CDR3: CASSRQVLPYEQYF
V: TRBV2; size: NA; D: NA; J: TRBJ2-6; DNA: TGTGCCAGCAGTGCGGTGGCCTCTGGGGCCAACGTCCTGACTTTC; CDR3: CASSAVASGANVLTF
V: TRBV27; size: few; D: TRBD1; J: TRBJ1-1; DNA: TGTGCCAGCAGCTTATCTGGGACAGCGAACACTGAAGCTTTCTTT; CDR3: CASSLSGTANTEAFF
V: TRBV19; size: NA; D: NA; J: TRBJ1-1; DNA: TGTGCCAGCCAGGCCCGGGGGGTGAACACTGAAGCTTTCTTT; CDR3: CASQARGVNTEAFF
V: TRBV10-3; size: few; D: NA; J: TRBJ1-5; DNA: TGTGCCATCAGTGAGACACCCGGTGGCAATCAGCCCCAGCATTTT; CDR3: CAISETPGGNQPQHF
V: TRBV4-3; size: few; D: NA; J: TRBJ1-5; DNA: TGCGCCAGCAGCCCCTCGACCGAGAATAGCAATCAGCCCCAGCATTTT; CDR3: CASSPSTENSNQPQHF
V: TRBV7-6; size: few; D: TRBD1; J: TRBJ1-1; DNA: TGTGCCAGCAGCCCGGGAGGGGGCGGCACTGAAGCTTTCTTT; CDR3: CASSPGGGGTEAFF
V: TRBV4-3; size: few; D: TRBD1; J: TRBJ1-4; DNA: TGCGCCAGCAGCCAATCACAGGGGGCTGGTGAAAAACTGTTTTTT; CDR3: CASSQSQGAGEKLFF
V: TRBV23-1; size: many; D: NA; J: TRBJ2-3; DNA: TGCGCCAGCAGTCAACCAAGAAGAGGAGCTAACACAGATACGCAGTATTTT; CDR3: CASSQPRRGANTDTQYF
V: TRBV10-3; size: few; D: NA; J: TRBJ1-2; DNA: TGTGCCATCAGTGACCGGGTCAGCCCGGATAACTATGGCTACACCTTC; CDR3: CAISDRVSPDNYGYTF